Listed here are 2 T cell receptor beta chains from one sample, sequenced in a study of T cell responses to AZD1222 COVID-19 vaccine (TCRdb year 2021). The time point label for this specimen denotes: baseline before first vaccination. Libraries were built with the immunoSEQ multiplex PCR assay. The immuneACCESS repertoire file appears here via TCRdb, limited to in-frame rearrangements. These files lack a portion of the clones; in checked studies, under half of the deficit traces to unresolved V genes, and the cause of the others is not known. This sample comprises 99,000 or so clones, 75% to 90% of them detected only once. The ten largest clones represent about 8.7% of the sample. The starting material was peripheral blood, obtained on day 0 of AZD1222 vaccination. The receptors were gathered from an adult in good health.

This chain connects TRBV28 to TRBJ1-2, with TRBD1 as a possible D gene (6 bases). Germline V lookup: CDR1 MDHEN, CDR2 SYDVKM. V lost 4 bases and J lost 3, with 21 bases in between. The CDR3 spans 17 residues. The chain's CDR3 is CASSSPGGGSRYYGYTF. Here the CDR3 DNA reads TGTGCCAGCAGTTCCCCGGGAGGGGGTTCACGTTACTATGGCTACACCTTC.

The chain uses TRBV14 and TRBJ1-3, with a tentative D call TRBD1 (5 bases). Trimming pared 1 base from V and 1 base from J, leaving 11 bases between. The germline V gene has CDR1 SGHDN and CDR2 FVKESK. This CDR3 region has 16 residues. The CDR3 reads CASSQGGLFSGNTIYF. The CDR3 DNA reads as TGTGCCAGCAGCCAAGGGGGACTTTTTTCTGGAAACACCATATATTTT.